Listed below are T cell receptor beta chains from one sample, sequenced in a study of blood T cell repertoires in COVID-19. Only in-frame clones appear in the TCRdb table, and some are missing; sequencing was by immunoSEQ multiplex PCR. Here the sample spans hundreds of thousands of clones, 65% to 85% being singletons. The sequenced sample was PBMCs or T cells enriched from blood (not recorded which). These TCRs come from a woman in her sixties who had recovered from COVID-19. The conserved cysteine and the conserved F or W are not part of the CDR3 here. Part of the rows lack a size; the others show once, few, many or a class for expanded clones.

>TRBV2|TRBJ1-5|-
ASRPQGTHQPQH
>TRBV12-3/TRBV12-4|TRBJ1-5|-
ASSFRGRQPQH
>TRBV5-1|TRBJ2-3|-
ASSLPGEGTDTQY
>TRBV19|TRBJ1-5|-
ASSAQGGQPQH
>TRBV5-6|TRBJ2-5|-
ASSLGLAGGRPQY
>TRBV10-2|TRBJ2-2|-
ASAPGQGAFGELF
>TRBV18|TRBJ2-5|-
ASSPRISGRTGETQY
>TRBV7-3|TRBJ2-1|-
ASSPMAGNEQF
>TRBV25-1|TRBJ2-3|-
ASSGRADTQY
>TRBV20-1|TRBJ2-3|-
SARDSRREN
>TRBV25-1|TRBJ1-2|-
ASSDARVLYGYT
>TRBV6-1|TRBJ2-3|-
ASSGASGRWDTQY
>TRBV10-2|TRBJ1-6|-
ASSLSGTGRNSPLH
>TRBV13|TRBJ2-7|few
ASSSTGTGETYEQY
>TRBV29-1|TRBJ2-2|-
SVGPGHNTGELF
>TRBV19|TRBJ1-1|-
ASGRGLWVNTEAF
>TRBV10-2|TRBJ2-7|once
ASRPKVAGAYEQY
>TRBV4-3|TRBJ1-6|once
ASSSGKDNSPLH
>TRBV27|TRBJ1-1|-
ASRIRLNTEAF
>TRBV6-5|TRBJ2-5|-
ASSPRGDQETQY
>TRBV30|TRBJ1-4|-
AWSPGAGSEKLF
>TRBV7-8|TRBJ2-3|-
ASSLRAGAGDTQY
>TRBV9|TRBJ1-2|-
ASSPQGGFYGYT
>TRBV19|TRBJ1-4|-
ASSPPGSGKLF
>TRBV19|TRBJ2-7|-
ATKLQGAGGGEQY
>TRBV6-2/TRBV6-3|TRBJ1-6|-
ASSAGTGRGSPLH
>TRBV20-1|TRBJ1-1|-
AGGRTEAF
>TRBV7-9|TRBJ1-5|-
ASSLAGGGSNQPQH
>TRBV29-1|TRBJ1-4|few
SAREANEKLF
>TRBV11-2|TRBJ2-1|-
ASSPNRGSYNEQF
>TRBV6-2/TRBV6-3|TRBJ2-5|-
ASSPQGTSGGGAQY
>TRBV7-2|TRBJ2-5|-
ASSPRTGDETQY
>TRBV3-1/TRBV3-2|TRBJ1-2|-
ASSQDRFGDYGYT
>TRBV27|TRBJ2-7|few
ASSSAYEQY
>TRBV7-9|TRBJ1-2|-
ASSPQAEGGMGGYT